The clone carrying this T cell receptor beta chain was seen a few times. The antigen is undetermined. The data stem from a study of response to subunit inactivated influenza vaccine. Findings and caveats of the study: Researchers suggested that each seasonal influenza vaccination recruits few new T cells.

One entry per CDR3 protein, called by TCRdb with MiXCR from the RT-PCR reads. The table has over 400,000 distinct CDR3 sequences, roughly 9.8% seen once. Germline lookup yields CDR1 MDHEN and CDR2 SYDVKM. With 4 bases clipped from V and 6 bases from J, the junction kept 7 bases outside the gene matches. This CDR3 is 14 amino acids long. Sequencing used PBMCs from blood, obtained roughly 48 days after vaccination. The receptor's source is a man aged 45-65 years who received an inactivated influenza vaccine. The J gene is TRBJ2-7, the V gene TRBV28; TRBD1 matches at 9 bases. The CDR3 spells CASSYRDRVGEQYF. The CDR3 DNA reads as TGTGCCAGCAGTTACCGGGACAGGGTGGGCGAGCAGTACTTC.